This T cell receptor (beta chain) is from a study of CD8 T cells in ankylosing spondylitis. This clonotype showed up many times. TCRdb passed the 5' RACE reads through MiXCR, listing each CDR3 protein once. The sample consists of tens of thousands of distinct CDR3 sequences, about 3% of them appearing once. The sequence was collected from a male donor with ankylosing spondylitis or in good health (not recorded which). The sample was blood, either unsorted or a sorted T cell fraction (not recorded which).

The CDR3 sequence: CASTGGAQETQYF. The CDR3 DNA is TGTGCCAGCACCGGAGGGGCTCAAGAGACCCAGTACTTC. This chain links TRBV9 with TRBJ2-5; perhaps TRBD2 as D (6 bases). Germline loops: CDR1 SGDLS, CDR2 YYNGEE. The V end was cut by 6 bases, the J end by 2 bases, with 11 bases between. The length of the CDR3 is 13 residues.